This record covers a single T cell receptor beta chain. What it binds is not known. This entry is derived from a study of Tregs in tolerant kidney transplant recipients. Here immunoSEQ multiplex PCR was the method, and the copy in TCRdb shows in-frame clones only, minus some. The table includes tens of thousands of clones, around 90% detected once. Germline lookup yields CDR1 SGDLS and CDR2 YYNGEE. This CDR3 contains 18 residues. V shed 0 bases and J 8 bases; nucleotides not matched to a gene: 17. Thawed PBMCs were FACS-sorted into unstimulated CD4+CD25+CD127- regulatory T cells, CD4+CD25- non-regulatory cells, CD4 and CD8 cells. Study-wide findings and caveats: Biological reproducibility was not directly addressed in this study.

The J gene is TRBJ1-5, the V gene TRBV9; 7 bases line up with TRBD1. The TCR originated in a human donor who received a combined kidney and bone marrow transplant. Sequences were derived from CD4+ T cells from blood, sampled before the transplant. CDR3 sequence reads: CASSVGRDSSCLIKPQHF. CDR3 in DNA: TGTGCCAGCAGCGTAGGAAGGGACAGTAGCTGTCTAATAAAGCCCCAGCATTTT.